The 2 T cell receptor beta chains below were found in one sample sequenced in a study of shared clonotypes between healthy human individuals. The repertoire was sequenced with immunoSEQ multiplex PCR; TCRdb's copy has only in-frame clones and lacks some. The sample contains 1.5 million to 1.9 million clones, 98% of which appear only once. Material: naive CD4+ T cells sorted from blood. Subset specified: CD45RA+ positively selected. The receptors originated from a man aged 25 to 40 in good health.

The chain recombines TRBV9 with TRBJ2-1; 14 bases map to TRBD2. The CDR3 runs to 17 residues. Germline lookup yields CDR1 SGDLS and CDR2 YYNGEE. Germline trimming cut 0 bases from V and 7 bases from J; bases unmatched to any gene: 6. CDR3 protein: CASSVAPGLAGVNEQFF. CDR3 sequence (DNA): TGTGCCAGCAGCGTAGCACCGGGACTAGCGGGAGTAAATGAGCAGTTCTTC.

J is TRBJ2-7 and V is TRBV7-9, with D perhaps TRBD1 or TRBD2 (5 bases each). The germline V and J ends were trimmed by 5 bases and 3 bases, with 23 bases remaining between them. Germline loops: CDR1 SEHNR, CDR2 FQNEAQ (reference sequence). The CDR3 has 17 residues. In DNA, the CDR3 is TGTGCCAGCAGCCAGACCCCCCGGGACGGGCGGAGCTACGAGCAGTACTTC. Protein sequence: CASSQTPRDGRSYEQYF.